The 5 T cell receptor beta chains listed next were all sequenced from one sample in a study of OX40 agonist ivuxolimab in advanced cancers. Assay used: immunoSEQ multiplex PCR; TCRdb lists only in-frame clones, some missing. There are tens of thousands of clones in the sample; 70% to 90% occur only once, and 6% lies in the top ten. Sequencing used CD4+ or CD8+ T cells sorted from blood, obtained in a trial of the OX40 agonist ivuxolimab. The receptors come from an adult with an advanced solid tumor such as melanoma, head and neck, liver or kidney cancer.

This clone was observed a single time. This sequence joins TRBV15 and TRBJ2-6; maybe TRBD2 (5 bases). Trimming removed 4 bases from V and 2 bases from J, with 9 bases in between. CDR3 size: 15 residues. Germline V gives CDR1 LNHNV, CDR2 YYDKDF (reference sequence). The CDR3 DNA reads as TGTGCCACCAGCATTCTGGGAGCTGGGGCCAACGTCCTGACTTTC. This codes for CATSILGAGANVLTF.

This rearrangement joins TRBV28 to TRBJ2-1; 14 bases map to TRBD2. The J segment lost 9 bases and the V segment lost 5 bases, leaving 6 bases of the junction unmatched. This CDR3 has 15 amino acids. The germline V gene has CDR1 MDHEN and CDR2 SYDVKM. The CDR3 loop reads CASSPGLAGVGEQFF. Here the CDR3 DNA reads TGTGCCAGCAGTCCGGGACTAGCGGGAGTAGGTGAGCAGTTCTTC.

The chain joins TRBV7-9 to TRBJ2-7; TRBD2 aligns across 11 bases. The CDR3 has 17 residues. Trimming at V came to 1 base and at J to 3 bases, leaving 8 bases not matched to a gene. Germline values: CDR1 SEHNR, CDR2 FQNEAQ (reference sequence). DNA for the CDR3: TGTGCCAGCAGCTTAGGGGTATCCGGGACTAGCGGCTACGAGCAGTACTTC. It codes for CASSLGVSGTSGYEQYF.

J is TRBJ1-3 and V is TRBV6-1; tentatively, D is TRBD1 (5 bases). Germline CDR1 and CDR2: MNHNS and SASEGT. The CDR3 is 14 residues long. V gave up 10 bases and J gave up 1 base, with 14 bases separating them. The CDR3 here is CATSPGHSGNTIYF. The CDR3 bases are TGTGCCACATCTCCGGGGCATTCTGGAAACACCATATATTTT.

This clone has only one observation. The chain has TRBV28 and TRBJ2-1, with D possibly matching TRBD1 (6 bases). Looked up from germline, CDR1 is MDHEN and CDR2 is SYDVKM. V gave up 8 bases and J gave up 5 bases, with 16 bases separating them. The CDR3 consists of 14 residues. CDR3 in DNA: TGTGCCAGCGTACCCTCGGGACAACACAATGAGCAGTTCTTC. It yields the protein CASVPSGQHNEQFF.